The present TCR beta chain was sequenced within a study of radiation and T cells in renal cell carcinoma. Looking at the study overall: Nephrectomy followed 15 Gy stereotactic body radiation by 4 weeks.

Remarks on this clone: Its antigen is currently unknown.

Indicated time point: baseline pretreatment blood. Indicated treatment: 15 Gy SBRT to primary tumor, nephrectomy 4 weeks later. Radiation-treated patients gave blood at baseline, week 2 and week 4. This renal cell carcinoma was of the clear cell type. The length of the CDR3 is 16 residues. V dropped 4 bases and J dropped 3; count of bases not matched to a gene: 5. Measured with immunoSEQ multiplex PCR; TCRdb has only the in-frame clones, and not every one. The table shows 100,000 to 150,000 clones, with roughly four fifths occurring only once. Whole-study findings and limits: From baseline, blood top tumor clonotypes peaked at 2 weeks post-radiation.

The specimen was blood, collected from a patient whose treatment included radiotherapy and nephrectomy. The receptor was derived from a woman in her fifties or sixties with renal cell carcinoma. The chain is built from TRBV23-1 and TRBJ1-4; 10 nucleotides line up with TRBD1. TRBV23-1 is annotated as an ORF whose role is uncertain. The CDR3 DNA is TGCGCCAGCAGTCCGGGACAGGGGAAGGCTAATGAAAAACTGTTTTTT. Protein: CASSPGQGKANEKLFF.